This is a list of T cell receptor beta chains from one sample in a study of T-cell reconstitution after alpha-beta-depleted transplantation in children. TCRdb used MiXCR to reprocess the PCR reads, holding one entry per CDR3 protein. The table shows approximately 500,000 distinct CDR3 sequences, with about 10% occurring only once. Sequenced here: PBMCs, sampled before TCRalphabeta/CD19-depleted stem cell transplant. All receptors derive from a child aged 2-15 years with inherited bone marrow failure, due to receive a stem cell transplant. Both conserved end residues are part of each CDR3. The D gene is left open where the match is weak. A clone size is listed for some rows: how often the clone was seen (once, few, many), or a class if it is expanded.

clone_size	v_call	d_call	j_call	cdr3_aa	cdr3_nt
many	TRBV20-1	-	TRBJ2-3	CSARRGGDTQYF	TGCAGTGCTAGAAGAGGGGGAGATACGCAGTATTTT
many	TRBV6-2/TRBV6-3	-	TRBJ2-3	CASSYGGPGDTQYF	TGTGCCAGCAGTTATGGCGGTCCCGGAGATACGCAGTATTTT
many	TRBV5-4	TRBD1	TRBJ2-7	CASSQTGQGGYEQYF	TGTGCCAGCAGCCAAACGGGACAGGGGGGGTACGAGCAGTACTTC
many	TRBV3-1	-	TRBJ2-5	CASSEQGLQETQYF	TGTGCCAGCAGCGAACAGGGACTCCAAGAGACCCAGTACTTC
many	TRBV4-3	-	TRBJ2-7	CASSQRAGTYPYEQYF	TGCGCCAGCAGCCAAAGGGCCGGGACTTATCCCTACGAGCAGTACTTC
many	TRBV12-3/TRBV12-4	-	TRBJ2-2	CASSITGELFF	TGTGCCAGCAGCATCACCGGGGAGCTGTTTTTT
-	TRBV19	TRBD2	TRBJ2-1	CASSILAGENHEQFF	TGTGCCAGTAGTATACTAGCGGGAGAAAATCATGAGCAGTTCTTC
many	TRBV20-1	-	TRBJ2-1	CSARRTTSSYNEQFF	TGCAGTGCAAGAAGGACTACGAGCTCCTACAATGAGCAGTTCTTC
many	TRBV20-1	-	TRBJ2-3	CSARKVVTDTQYF	TGCAGTGCTAGGAAGGTGGTCACCGATACGCAGTATTTT
-	TRBV12-3/TRBV12-4	-	TRBJ1-3	CASSLMAAGSGNTIYF	TGTGCCAGCAGTTTAATGGCGGCAGGCTCTGGAAACACCATATATTTT
many	TRBV12-3/TRBV12-4	TRBD1	TRBJ2-3	CASSPGTVSTDTQYF	TGTGCCAGCAGCCCCGGGACAGTTTCCACAGATACGCAGTATTTT
few	TRBV20-1	TRBD2	TRBJ2-3	CSASERESTDTQYF	TGCAGTGCTAGCGAGCGGGAGAGCACAGATACGCAGTATTTT
many	TRBV6-2/TRBV6-3	-	TRBJ2-7	CASSYGDGLVSYEQYF	TGTGCCAGCAGTTACGGCGACGGGCTGGTCAGCTACGAGCAGTACTTC
many	TRBV12-3/TRBV12-4	TRBD1	TRBJ1-2	CASTRTGYYGYTF	TGTGCCAGCACCAGGACAGGATATTATGGCTACACCTTC
many	TRBV11-2	-	TRBJ2-7	CASSHLAGEYEQYF	TGTGCCAGCAGCCATCTCGCAGGGGAGTACGAGCAGTACTTC
many	TRBV20-1	TRBD1	TRBJ1-4	CSATDRGRDEKLFF	TGCAGTGCTACGGACAGGGGACGGGATGAAAAACTGTTTTTT
-	TRBV28	-	TRBJ2-1	CASSKPRGYNEQFF	TGTGCCAGCAGTAAACCTCGGGGGTACAATGAGCAGTTCTTC